Presented here are 9 T cell receptor beta chains from one specimen sequenced in a study of T cell responses to AZD1222 COVID-19 vaccine (dated by TCRdb to the early 2020s). The library was made by the immunoSEQ multiplex PCR assay. TCRdb provides this immuneACCESS table in a form limited to in-frame rearrangements. Some clones are lacking; in checked studies, under half of them reflect an unresolved V gene, and why the rest are absent is not known. Across this sample there are some 170,000 clones, with about 89% seen only once. The top ten clones comprise 1.6% of the sample. The time point label, as the study defines it: baseline before first vaccination. The sequenced sample was peripheral blood, obtained on day 0 of AZD1222 vaccination. Receptors originate from an adult in good health.

The V and J genes are TRBV27 and TRBJ2-7; TRBD2 is a possible D gene (5 bases). There are 18 residues in the CDR3. Germline assignment: CDR1 MNHEY and CDR2 SMNVEV (reference sequence). The V gene lost 7 bases and the J gene lost 3 bases, with 28 bases spanning the gap. The CDR3 protein is CASTARALGNDFRYEQYF. The CDR3, as DNA: TGTGCCAGCACCGCGAGGGCGCTAGGTAACGATTTTCGCTACGAGCAGTACTTC.

This clone was seen only a few times. V is TRBV28 and J is TRBJ1-5; D not resolved. The V gene's germline CDR1 is MDHEN and CDR2 SYDVKM. The length of the CDR3 is 13 residues. V was clipped by 6 bases and J by 3 bases, with 9 bases between them. DNA of the CDR3: TGTGCCAGCAGCCCGTTGGCCAATCAGCCCCAGCATTTT. Translation gives CASSPLANQPQHF.

The count of this clone is one. This chain links TRBV14 with TRBJ2-5; possibly TRBD1 for D (5 bases). Germline lookup yields CDR1 SGHDN and CDR2 FVKESK. The CDR3 length is 15 residues. The V and J ends lost 3 bases and 0 bases respectively, with 11 bases between them. CDR3 in amino acids: CASSQGQRYQETQYF. CDR3 coding DNA: TGTGCCAGCAGCCAGGGGCAGAGGTACCAAGAGACCCAGTACTTC.

This clone was observed a single time. The chain recombines TRBV28 with TRBJ1-5; TRBD1 is a possible D gene (5 bases). CDR3 length: 15 amino acids. V lost 4 bases and J lost 3, with 13 bases in between. CDR1 MDHEN and CDR2 SYDVKM come from the germline V gene. The CDR3 sequence is CASSYPGLYNQPQHF. CDR3 sequence (DNA): TGTGCCAGCAGTTACCCGGGACTGTACAATCAGCCCCAGCATTTT.

CDR3 residues: CASSQVWRNQPQHF. The CDR3 DNA reads TGTGCCAGCAGCCAAGTTTGGCGCAATCAGCCCCAGCATTTT. This chain connects TRBV3-1 (or the pseudogene TRBV3-2) to TRBJ1-5; D is unresolved. V was pared by 1 base and J by 2 bases, with 6 bases between. Per germline, CDR1 LGHDT and CDR2 YNNKEL (reference sequence). CDR3 size: 14 residues.

This chain connects TRBV5-5 to TRBJ1-6, with D unresolved. In germline, CDR1 is SGHKS, CDR2 YYEKEE (reference sequence). The CDR3 runs 14 residues. V was cut by 0 bases and J by 7 bases, with 8 bases left in between. This chain's CDR3 is CASSLVIKNSPLHF. The CDR3 DNA is TGTGCCAGCAGCTTGGTCATAAAGAATTCACCCCTCCACTTT.

This chain connects TRBV6-5 to TRBJ1-2, with TRBD1 identical over 7 bases. The CDR3 runs to 14 residues. V dropped 2 bases and J dropped 2; count of bases not matched to a gene: 2. Germline CDR1 is MNHEY and CDR2 is SVGAGI. The CDR3 sequence is CASSYRDSNYGYTF. The CDR3 DNA sequence: TGTGCCAGCAGTTACCGGGACAGCAACTATGGCTACACCTTC.

The chain couples TRBV7-8 to TRBJ2-5; D is undetermined. V was pared by 0 bases and J by 2 bases, with 7 bases between. The CDR3 sequence is 14 residues long. From germline, CDR1 is SGHVS and CDR2 FQNEAQ. The CDR3 DNA follows: TGTGCCAGCAGCTTAGCGGGGTCTCAAGAGACCCAGTACTTC. This translates into CASSLAGSQETQYF.

The CDR3 nucleotides read TGCGCCAGCAGCTACCTCAGCACAGATACGCAGTATTTT. As protein: CASSYLSTDTQYF. The chain couples TRBV5-1 to TRBJ2-3; the D is unclear. Trimming pared 3 bases from V and 0 bases from J, leaving 5 bases between. Germline V lookup: CDR1 SGHRS, CDR2 YFSETQ. The CDR3 has 13 amino acids.